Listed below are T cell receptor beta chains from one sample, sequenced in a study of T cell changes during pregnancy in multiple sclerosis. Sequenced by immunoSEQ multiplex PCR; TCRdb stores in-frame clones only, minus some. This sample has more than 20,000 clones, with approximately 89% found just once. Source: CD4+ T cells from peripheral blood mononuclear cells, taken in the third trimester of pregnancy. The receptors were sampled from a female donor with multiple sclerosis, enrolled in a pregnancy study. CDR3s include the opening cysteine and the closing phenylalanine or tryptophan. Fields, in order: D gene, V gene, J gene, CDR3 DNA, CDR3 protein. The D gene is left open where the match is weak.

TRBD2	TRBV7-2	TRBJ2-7	TGTGCCAGCAGCTTTAGCGGGTGGATGTACTTC	CASSFSGWMYF
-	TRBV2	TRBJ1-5	TGTGCCAGCAGTGCACAGCCAGGTCAGCCCCAGCATTTT	CASSAQPGQPQHF
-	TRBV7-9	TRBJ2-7	TGTGCCAGCAGCTTAGACAGATACTACGAGCAGTACTTC	CASSLDRYYEQYF
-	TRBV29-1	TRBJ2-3	TGCAGCGTTGAGGGCGGGCGGGGCCTTAGCACAGATACGCAGTATTTT	CSVEGGRGLSTDTQYF
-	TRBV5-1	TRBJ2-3	TGCGCCAGCAGCTTGGTACAGCCTAGCACAGATACGCAGTATTTT	CASSLVQPSTDTQYF
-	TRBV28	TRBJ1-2	TGTGCCAGCAGTTTACCAAGACACGCGATTGCTGGCTACACCTTC	CASSLPRHAIAGYTF
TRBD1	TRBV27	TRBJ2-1	TGTGCCAGCAGTTTATGGGGCGGGACAGGGGCAAGGAATGAGCAGTTCTTC	CASSLWGGTGARNEQFF
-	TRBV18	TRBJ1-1	TGTGCCAGCTCACCAGGAGGGGACACTGAAGCTTTCTTT	CASSPGGDTEAFF
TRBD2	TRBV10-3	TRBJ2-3	TGTGCCATCAGTTCGGGACTAGCGGGGACAGATACGCAGTATTTT	CAISSGLAGTDTQYF
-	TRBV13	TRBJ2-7	TGTGCCAGCAGCCTCTCCTACGAGCAGTACTTC	CASSLSYEQYF
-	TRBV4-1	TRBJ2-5	TGCGCCAGCAGCCAAGGGGGGCTTCAGGAGACCCAGTACTTC	CASSQGGLQETQYF